A selection of T cell receptor beta chains follows, all from one sample in a study of breast tumors, draining lymph nodes, adjacent tissues. TCRdb reprocessed the multiplex PCR reads with MiXCR, giving one entry per CDR3 protein. The sample shows approximately 280,000 distinct CDR3 sequences, 30% to 35% of them seen only once. Sample: axillary lymph node tissue. The receptors were gathered from a female donor with breast cancer. Some clones in this sample may be carry-over from other donors' samples. CDR3s include the opening cysteine and the closing phenylalanine or tryptophan. D genes are given only for firm matches. Clone size is given for some rows only: seen once, a few or many times, or a class if the clone is expanded.

D gene	J gene	clone size	V gene	CDR3 DNA	CDR3 protein
-	TRBJ1-5	-	TRBV7-3	TGTGCCAGCAGCAATGGGGGCGGCAATCAGCCCCAGCATTTT	CASSNGGGNQPQHF
TRBD1	TRBJ2-3	-	TRBV4-1	TGCGCCAGCAGCCAATTACTAAAGTTGGGACAGGGTAACGCGGATACGCAGTATTTT	CASSQLLKLGQGNADTQYF
-	TRBJ2-3	many	TRBV6-4	TGTGCCAGCAGTGAGGAGGTCACAGATACGCAGTATTTT	CASSEEVTDTQYF
TRBD1	TRBJ2-5	many	TRBV2	TGTGCCAGCAGCGAACCGGGACAGCAAGAGACCCAGTACTTC	CASSEPGQQETQYF
TRBD1	TRBJ1-4	many	TRBV4-1	TGCGCCAGCAGCCAAGAACAGGGGACTAATGAAAAACTGTTTTTT	CASSQEQGTNEKLFF
-	TRBJ2-7	many	TRBV6-5	TGTGCCAGCGGCCTCTCGGCGGGACCCTACGAGCAGTACTTC	CASGLSAGPYEQYF
-	TRBJ2-5	many	TRBV29-1	TGCAGCGTTGAAAAGTTCGTTAGGGCAAGAACCCAAGAGACCCAGTACTTC	CSVEKFVRARTQETQYF
-	TRBJ2-6	-	TRBV12-3/TRBV12-4	TGTGCCAGCAGTGGTCCGGATTTAGGGGCCAACGTCCTGACTTTC	CASSGPDLGANVLTF
-	TRBJ2-1	-	TRBV29-1	TGCAGCGTTGGGGGGGGGAGGGGACAGTTGGGCTACAATGAGCAGTTCTTC	CSVGGGRGQLGYNEQFF
-	TRBJ2-5	-	TRBV6-1	TGTGCCAGCCGGTCGGGACCGCTAGCTGGAGAGGCCCAGTACTTC	CASRSGPLAGEAQYF
-	TRBJ1-4	many	TRBV6-5	TGTGCCAGCAGTTACTCGAAGGGATGGGCAACTAATGAAAAACTGTTTTTT	CASSYSKGWATNEKLFF